The T cell receptor (beta chain) described here comes from a study of blood T cell repertoires in COVID-19. V gave up 6 bases and J gave up 2 bases; unmatched junction bases: 8. This CDR3 comprises 16 residues. Per germline, CDR1 MDHEN and CDR2 SYDVKM. The repertoire was sequenced with immunoSEQ multiplex PCR; TCRdb's copy has only in-frame clones and lacks some. The sample lists approximately 50,000 clones; approximately 87% were seen once. The sequence derives from a human donor in a cohort sampled during active COVID-19. The sample comprised peripheral blood. The chain employs TRBV28 and TRBJ2-2; 8 bases agree with TRBD1. The CDR3 sequence is CASRTPGTGNTGELFF. The CDR3 DNA reads TGTGCCAGCAGGACACCCGGGACAGGAAACACCGGGGAGCTGTTTTTT. Full variable domain (rest looked up from reference TRBV28 and TRBJ2-2): DVKVTQSSRYLVKRTGEKVFLECVQDMDHENMFWYRQDPGLGLRLIYFSYDVKMKEKGDIPEGYSVSREKKERFSLILESASTNQTSMYLCASRTPGTGNTGELFFGEGSRLTVL.